This T cell receptor (beta chain) was sequenced in a study of control samples from healthy donors and cancer patients. The CDR3 extends over 12 amino acids. Trimming removed 3 bases at V and 9 bases at J, with 14 bases between. Germline V lookup: CDR1 GTSNPN, CDR2 SVGIG (reference sequence). Only in-frame clones appear in the TCRdb table, and some are missing; sequencing was by immunoSEQ multiplex PCR. The sample yields about 70,000 clones, less than 95% seen once. The origin of this receptor is a woman in her thirties in good health. The chain combines TRBV30 with TRBJ1-2, with no clear D. Sequenced material: blood. The CDR3: CAWSPTLVSYTF. DNA for the CDR3: TGTGCCTGGAGCCCGACGTTGGTGAGCTACACCTTC.